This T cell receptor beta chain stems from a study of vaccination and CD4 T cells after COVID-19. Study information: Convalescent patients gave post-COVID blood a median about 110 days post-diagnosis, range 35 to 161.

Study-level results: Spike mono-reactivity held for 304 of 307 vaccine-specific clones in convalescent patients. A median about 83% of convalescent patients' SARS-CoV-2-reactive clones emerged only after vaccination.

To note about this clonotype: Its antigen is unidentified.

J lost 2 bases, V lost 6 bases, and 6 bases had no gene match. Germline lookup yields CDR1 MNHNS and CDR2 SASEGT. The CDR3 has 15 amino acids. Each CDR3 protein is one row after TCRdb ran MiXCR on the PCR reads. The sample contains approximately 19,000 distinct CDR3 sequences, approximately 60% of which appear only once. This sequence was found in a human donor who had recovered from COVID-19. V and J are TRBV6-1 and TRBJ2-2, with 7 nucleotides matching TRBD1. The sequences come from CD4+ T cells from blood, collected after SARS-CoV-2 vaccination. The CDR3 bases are TGTGCCAGCAGCTCCGGGACAGCTAACACCGGGGAGCTGTTTTTT. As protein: CASSSGTANTGELFF.